These 9 T cell receptor beta chains originate from one sample sequenced in a study of T-cell memory formation after mild COVID-19. TCRdb reprocessed the 5' RACE reads via MiXCR and lists one record per CDR3 protein. The sample carries hundreds of thousands of distinct CDR3 sequences, under 15% recorded once. The sequenced material came from PBMCs or a T cell subset sorted from them (not recorded which). The receptors here all came from a man younger than 35 who had mild COVID-19 (a few samples of this study predate the infection). Cell type and time point are not known.

This clonotype was observed a few times. The chain uses TRBV19 and TRBJ1-5; the match to TRBD1 covers 9 bases. The V gene's germline CDR1 is LNHDA and CDR2 SQIVND (reference sequence). V lost 0 bases and J lost 5; bases outside the gene matches: 5. The CDR3 extends over 16 amino acids. The CDR3 nucleotides read TGTGCCAGTAGTATAGAGACAGGGGGGACGGATCAGCCCCAGCATTTT. Protein: CASSIETGGTDQPQHF.

The chain has TRBV20-1 and TRBJ2-5; D remains unclear. Germline V gene sequence: CDR1 DFQATT, CDR2 SNEGSKA (reference sequence). V was shortened by 0 bases and J by 2 bases, with 10 bases between the two germline ends. The CDR3 contains 14 residues. The DNA of the CDR3 is TGCAGTGCTAGAGATAACGCCTGGCAAGAGACCCAGTACTTC. It is translated as CSARDNAWQETQYF.

This clonotype was counted between two and nine times. This rearrangement joins TRBV4-2 to TRBJ1-2; no firm D call. V was pared by 0 bases and J by 8 bases, with 16 bases between. The CDR3 runs 15 residues. CDR1 is LGHNA and CDR2 is YNFKEQ in the germline V gene. The DNA of the CDR3 is TGTGCCAGCAGCCAAGATTTCCTTGGGATTGGGGGCTACACCTTC. Residues: CASSQDFLGIGGYTF.

This clonotype was detected a few times. A much larger clone differs by one base, so this may be a read error. J is TRBJ1-5 and V is TRBV15; D unclear. The CDR3 totals 12 residues. The V end lost 1 base, the J end lost 5 bases, and 3 bases lay between the germline ends. Germline V gene sequence: CDR1 LNHNV, CDR2 YYDKDF (reference sequence). CDR3: CATSRVDQPQHF. In DNA form, the CDR3 reads TGTGCCACCAGCAGAGTAGATCAGCCCCAGCATTTT.

This rearrangement joins TRBV2 to TRBJ1-2; D unclear. This CDR3 has 11 amino acids. Germline CDR1 is SNHLY and CDR2 is FYNNEI. V dropped 4 bases and J dropped 7 bases, with 7 bases sitting between them. In DNA form, the CDR3 reads TGTGCCAGCAGTGGCCCAGCTGGCTACACCTTC. Its translation is CASSGPAGYTF. The variable domain in full, completed from reference TRBV2 and TRBJ1-2, reads EPEVTQTPSHQVTQMGQEVILRCVPISNHLYFYWYRQILGQKVEFLVSFYNNEISEKSEIFDDQFSVERPDGSNFTLKIRSTKLEDSAMYFCASSGPAGYTFGSGTRLTVV.

CDR3 amino acids: CASSPSSGRFLYEQYF. The CDR3 DNA is TGTGCCAGCAGCCCCTCTAGTGGGCGCTTCCTCTACGAGCAGTACTTC. The V and J genes are TRBV11-2 and TRBJ2-7; D not resolved. The CDR3 runs to 16 residues. Per the germline V gene, CDR1 is SGHAT and CDR2 is FQNNGV. The ends were cut back, 5 bases at V and 3 bases at J, with 20 bases in the middle.

In this sample, this clonotype turned up a few times. The V gene is TRBV9, the J gene TRBJ2-1; 8 positions match TRBD2. Germline trimming cut 4 bases from V and 4 bases from J; bases unmatched to any gene: 10. The CDR3 consists of 16 residues. The germline gives CDR1 SGDLS, CDR2 YYNGEE. The CDR3 sequence is CASSPGAGGQYNEQFF. Here the CDR3 DNA reads TGTGCCAGCAGCCCAGGCGCGGGGGGCCAATACAATGAGCAGTTCTTC.

In its sample, this clonotype was seen many times. The genes are TRBV3-1 and TRBJ1-1; D unresolved. This CDR3 has 14 amino acids. Germline CDR1 reads LGHDT; CDR2 reads YNNKEL (reference sequence). V was trimmed by 1 base and J by 1 base, leaving 7 bases between them. The CDR3 DNA sequence: TGTGCCAGCAGCCAAGGGACGGGGAACACTGAAGCTTTCTTT. Protein sequence: CASSQGTGNTEAFF. Using reference TRBV3-1 and TRBJ1-1 for the parts outside the CDR3, the full variable domain is DTAVSQTPKYLVTQMGNDKSIKCEQNLGHDTMYWYKQDSKKFLKIMFSYNNKELIINETVPNRFSPKSPDKAHLNLHINSLELGDSAVYFCASSQGTGNTEAFFGQGTRLTVV.

There are many counts of this clonotype. The V and J genes are TRBV7-6 and TRBJ2-3; tentatively, D is TRBD1 (6 bases). V lost 4 bases to trimming and J lost 7 bases, with 18 bases between them. CDR3 length equals 15 residues. Germline V lookup: CDR1 SGHVS, CDR2 FNYEAQ. CDR3 protein: CASSSGAGAGNTQYF. The CDR3 DNA reads TGTGCCAGCAGCTCAGGGGCAGGAGCCGGGAATACGCAGTATTTT.